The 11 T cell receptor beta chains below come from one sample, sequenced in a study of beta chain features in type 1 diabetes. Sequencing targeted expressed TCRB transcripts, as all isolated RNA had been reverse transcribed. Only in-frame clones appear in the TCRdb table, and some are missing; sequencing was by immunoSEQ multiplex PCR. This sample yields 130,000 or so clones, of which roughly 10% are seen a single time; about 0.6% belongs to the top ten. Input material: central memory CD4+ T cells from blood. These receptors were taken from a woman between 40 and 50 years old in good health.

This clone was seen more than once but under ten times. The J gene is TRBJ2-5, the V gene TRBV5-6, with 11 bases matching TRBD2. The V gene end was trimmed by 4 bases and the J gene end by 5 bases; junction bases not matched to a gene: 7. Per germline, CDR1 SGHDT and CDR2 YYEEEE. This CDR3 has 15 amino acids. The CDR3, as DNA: TGTGCCAGCAGCCCTAGCGGGGGGCTCGGGGAGACCCAGTACTTC. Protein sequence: CASSPSGGLGETQYF.

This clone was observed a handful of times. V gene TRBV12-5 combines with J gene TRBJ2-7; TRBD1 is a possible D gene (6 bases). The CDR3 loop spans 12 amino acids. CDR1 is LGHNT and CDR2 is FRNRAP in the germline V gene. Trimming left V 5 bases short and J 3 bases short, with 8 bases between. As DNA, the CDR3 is TGTGCTAGTGGTGGACAGAGCTACGAGCAGTACTTC. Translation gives CASGGQSYEQYF.

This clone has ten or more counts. The chain's CDR3 is CASAGRMAETQYF. The CDR3 DNA sequence: TGTGCCAGCGCGGGAAGGATGGCGGAGACCCAGTACTTC. The rearrangement links TRBV7-7 to TRBJ2-5; tentative D call: TRBD2 (6 bases). This CDR3 contains 13 residues. V lost 8 bases and J lost 5, with 15 bases in between. From germline, CDR1 is SSHAT and CDR2 FNYEAQ (reference sequence).

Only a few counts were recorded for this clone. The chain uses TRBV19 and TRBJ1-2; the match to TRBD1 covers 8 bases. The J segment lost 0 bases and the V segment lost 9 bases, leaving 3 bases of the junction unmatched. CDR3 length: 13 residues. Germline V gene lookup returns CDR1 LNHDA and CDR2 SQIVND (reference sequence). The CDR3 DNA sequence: TGTGCCAGCGAGGACAGGGCTAACTATGGCTACACCTTC. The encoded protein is CASEDRANYGYTF.

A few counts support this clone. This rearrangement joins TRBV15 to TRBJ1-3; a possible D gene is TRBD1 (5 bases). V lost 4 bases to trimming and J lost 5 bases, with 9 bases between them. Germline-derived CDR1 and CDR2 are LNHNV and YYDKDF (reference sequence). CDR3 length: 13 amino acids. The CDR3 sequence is CATSIDSRNTIYF. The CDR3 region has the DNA TGTGCCACCAGCATAGACAGTCGAAACACCATATATTTT.

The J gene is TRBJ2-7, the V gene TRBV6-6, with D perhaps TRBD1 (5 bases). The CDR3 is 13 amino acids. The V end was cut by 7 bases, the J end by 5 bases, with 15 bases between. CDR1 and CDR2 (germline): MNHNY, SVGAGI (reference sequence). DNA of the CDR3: TGTGCCAGCAAGGCAGGGCAAATCCACGAGCAGTACTTC. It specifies CASKAGQIHEQYF.

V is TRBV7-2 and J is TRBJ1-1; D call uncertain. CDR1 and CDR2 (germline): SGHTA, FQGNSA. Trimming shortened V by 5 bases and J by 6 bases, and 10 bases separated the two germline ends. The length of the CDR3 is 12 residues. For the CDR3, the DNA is TGTGCCAGCAGCCGGTTAGAGGCTGAAGCTTTCTTT. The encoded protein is CASSRLEAEAFF.

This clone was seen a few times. The CDR3 region has the DNA TGTGCCAGCAGCTGGCGGACAGGGGGCAACACCGGGGAGCTGTTTTTT. Its translation: CASSWRTGGNTGELFF. V is TRBV7-2 and J is TRBJ2-2; 11 bases are a match to TRBD1. With V trimmed by 4 bases and J by 2 bases, 3 bases remained unmatched. CDR1 is SGHTA, CDR2 FQGNSA, per germline. The CDR3 length is 16 residues. The whole variable domain, remainder taken from reference TRBV7-2 and TRBJ2-2, is GAGVSQSPSNKVTEKGKDVELRCDPISGHTALYWYRQSLGQGLEFLIYFQGNSAPDKSGLPSDRFSAERTGGSVSTLTIQRTQQEDSAVYLCASSWRTGGNTGELFFGEGSRLTVL.

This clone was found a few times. The CDR3 reads CASITGSGNTGELFF. The DNA for the CDR3 is TGTGCCAGCATAACCGGGTCGGGGAACACCGGGGAGCTGTTTTTT. The rearrangement links TRBV2 to TRBJ2-2; D not resolved. Germline assignment: CDR1 SNHLY and CDR2 FYNNEI. The CDR3 has 15 amino acids. V shed 7 bases and J shed 1 base, with 13 bases lying between them.

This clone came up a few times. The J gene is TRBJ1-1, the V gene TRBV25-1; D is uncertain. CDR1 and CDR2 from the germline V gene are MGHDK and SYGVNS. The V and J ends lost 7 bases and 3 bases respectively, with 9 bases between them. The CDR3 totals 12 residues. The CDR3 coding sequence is TGTGCCAGCACCAAGAGGGACACTGAAGCTTTCTTT. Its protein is CASTKRDTEAFF.

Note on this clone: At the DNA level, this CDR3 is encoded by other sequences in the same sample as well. The CDR3 DNA sequence: TGCGCCAGCAGACCCGGACAGGGGGCGTACGAGCAGTACTTC. Amino acid sequence: CASRPGQGAYEQYF. V and J are TRBV5-1 and TRBJ2-7; 11 nucleotides agree with TRBD1. There are 14 residues in the CDR3. Trimming took 5 bases from V and 4 from J; bases not matched to a gene: 5. CDR1 SGHRS and CDR2 YFSETQ come from the germline V gene.